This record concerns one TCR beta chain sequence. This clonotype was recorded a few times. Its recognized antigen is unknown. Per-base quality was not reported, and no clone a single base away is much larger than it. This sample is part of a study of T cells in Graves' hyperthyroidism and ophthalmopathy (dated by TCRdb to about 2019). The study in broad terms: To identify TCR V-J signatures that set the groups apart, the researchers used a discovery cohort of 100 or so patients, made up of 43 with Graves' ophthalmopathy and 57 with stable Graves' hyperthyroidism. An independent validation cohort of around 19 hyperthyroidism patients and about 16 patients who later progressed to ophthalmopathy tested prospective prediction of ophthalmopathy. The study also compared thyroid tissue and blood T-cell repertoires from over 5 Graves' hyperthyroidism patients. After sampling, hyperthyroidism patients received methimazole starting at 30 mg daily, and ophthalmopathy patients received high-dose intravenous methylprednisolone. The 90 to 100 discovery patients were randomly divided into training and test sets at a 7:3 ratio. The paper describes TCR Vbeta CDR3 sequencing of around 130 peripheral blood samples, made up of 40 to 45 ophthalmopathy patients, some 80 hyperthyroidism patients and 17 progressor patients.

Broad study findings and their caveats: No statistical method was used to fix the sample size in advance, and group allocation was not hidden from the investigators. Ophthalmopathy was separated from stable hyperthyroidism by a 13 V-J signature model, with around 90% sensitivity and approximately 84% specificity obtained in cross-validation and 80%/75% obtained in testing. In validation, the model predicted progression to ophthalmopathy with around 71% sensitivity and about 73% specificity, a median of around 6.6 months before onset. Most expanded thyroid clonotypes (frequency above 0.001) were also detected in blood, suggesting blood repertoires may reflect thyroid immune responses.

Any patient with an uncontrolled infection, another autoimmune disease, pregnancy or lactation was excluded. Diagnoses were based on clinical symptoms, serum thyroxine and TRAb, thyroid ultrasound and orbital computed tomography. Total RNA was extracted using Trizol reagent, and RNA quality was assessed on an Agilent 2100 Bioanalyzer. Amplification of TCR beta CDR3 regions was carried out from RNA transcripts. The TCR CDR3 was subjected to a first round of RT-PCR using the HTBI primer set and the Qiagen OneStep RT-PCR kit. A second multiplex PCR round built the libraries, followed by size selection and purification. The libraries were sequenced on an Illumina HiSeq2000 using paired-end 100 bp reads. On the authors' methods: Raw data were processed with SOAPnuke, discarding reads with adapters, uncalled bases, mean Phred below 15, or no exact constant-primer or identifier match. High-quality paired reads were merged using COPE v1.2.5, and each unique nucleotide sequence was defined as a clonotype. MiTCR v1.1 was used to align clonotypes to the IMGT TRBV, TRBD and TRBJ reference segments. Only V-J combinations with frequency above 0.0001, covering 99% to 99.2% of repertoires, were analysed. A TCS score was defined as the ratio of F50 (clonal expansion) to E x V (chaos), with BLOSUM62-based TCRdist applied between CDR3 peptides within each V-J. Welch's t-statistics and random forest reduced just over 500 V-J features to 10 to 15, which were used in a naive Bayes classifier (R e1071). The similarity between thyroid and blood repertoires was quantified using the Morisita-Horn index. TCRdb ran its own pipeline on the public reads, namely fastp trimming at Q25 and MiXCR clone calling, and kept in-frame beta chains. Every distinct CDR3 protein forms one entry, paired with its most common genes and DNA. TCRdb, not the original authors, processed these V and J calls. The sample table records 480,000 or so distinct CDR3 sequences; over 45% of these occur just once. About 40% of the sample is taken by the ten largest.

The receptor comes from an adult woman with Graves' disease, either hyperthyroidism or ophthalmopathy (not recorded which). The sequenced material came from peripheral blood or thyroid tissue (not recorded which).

The CDR3 region: CASSSDQETQYF. The DNA sequence is as follows: TGTGCCAGCAGCTCCGACCAAGAGACCCAGTACTTC. The chain is encoded by TRBV6-6 joined to TRBJ2-5, with no reliable assignment of the D segment. The CDR3 measures 12 amino acids from cysteine to phenylalanine. Of all the DNA, just the CDR3 is kept, 36 bases in frame from base 1. V is shortened by 6 bases, J by 0 bases, and the region joining them spans 5 bases. Sequences MNHNY (CDR1) and SVGAGI (CDR2) are obtained from the germline V gene (reference sequence).